These 5 T cell receptor beta chains were all obtained from the same sample, sequenced in a study of shared clonotypes between healthy human individuals. The assay was immunoSEQ multiplex PCR, and TCRdb's table has in-frame clones only and misses some. The sample yields over a million clones, roughly 96% seen once. The sequenced sample was naive CD4+ T cells sorted from blood. The subset: CD45RA+ positively selected. These receptors all come from a man aged 25-45 years in good health.

This chain uses TRBV5-1 with TRBJ2-5; maybe TRBD1 (7 bases). V lost 4 bases, J lost 2 bases, and 18 bases lay in between. Germline V gene lookup returns CDR1 SGHRS and CDR2 YFSETQ. The length of the CDR3 is 16 residues. This chain's CDR3 is CASSPSQSGGQETQYF. The CDR3 DNA follows: TGCGCCAGCAGCCCTTCTCAGTCAGGGGGGCAAGAGACCCAGTACTTC.

The chain is built from TRBV5-1 and TRBJ2-7; D unclear. Trimming cost V 10 bases and J 1 base, with 3 bases left between them. The CDR3 has 9 amino acids. Germline V lookup: CDR1 SGHRS, CDR2 YFSETQ. CDR3 amino acids: CARSYEQYF. CDR3 in DNA: TGCGCCCGTTCCTACGAGCAGTACTTC.

This clone has just one count. This sequence joins TRBV2 and TRBJ1-1; 9 bases match TRBD1. The CDR3 is 15 residues long. With 6 bases clipped from V and 0 bases from J, the junction kept 5 bases outside the gene matches. Germline-derived CDR1 and CDR2 are SNHLY and FYNNEI. Here the CDR3 DNA reads TGTGCCAGCAGGGCCAGACAGGGGGTGAACACTGAAGCTTTCTTT. It specifies CASRARQGVNTEAFF.

V usage is TRBV5-8 and J usage is TRBJ2-1; 12 bases map to TRBD2. This CDR3 contains 17 residues. Germline V CDR1 and CDR2: SGHTS, YDEGEE. J was trimmed by 0 bases and V by 7 bases; bases with no gene match: 8. CDR3 loop: CASDGTSGPSSYNEQFF. In DNA, the CDR3 is TGTGCCAGCGACGGGACTAGCGGGCCGAGCTCCTACAATGAGCAGTTCTTC.

The chain's CDR3 is CASSLGRPNYGYTF. The CDR3 region has the DNA TGTGCCAGCAGCTTAGGTCGGCCTAACTATGGCTACACCTTC. This sequence joins TRBV11-2 and TRBJ1-2; D is ambiguous. With 1 base removed from V and 0 bases from J, the gap between germline ends came to 6 bases. Germline CDR1 SGHAT, CDR2 FQNNGV. This CDR3 is built from 14 residues. Drawing the rest from reference TRBV11-2 and TRBJ1-2, the complete variable domain is EAGVAQSPRYKIIEKRQSVAFWCNPISGHATLYWYQQILGQGPKLLIQFQNNGVVDDSQLPKDRFSAERLKGVDSTLKIQPAKLEDSAVYLCASSLGRPNYGYTFGSGTRLTVV.